One and the same sample provided the 23 T cell receptor beta chains below, sequenced in a study of T cells in tuberculosis. This table comes from immunoSEQ multiplex PCR, and its TCRdb copy is limited to in-frame clones, with some not included. The repertoire includes about 33,000 clones, roughly 96% of them detected once, and 2% to 3% sits in the top ten. Sequencing was done on a sample of PBMCs. These TCRs come from a donor aged 10 to 29 with latent tuberculosis or without tuberculosis infection.

The chain has TRBV7-9 and TRBJ1-1; D not resolved. Germline V gene sequence: CDR1 SEHNR, CDR2 FQNEAQ (reference sequence). Trimming took off 5 bases at V and 3 bases at J, with 13 bases between the two ends. This CDR3 is 14 amino acids long. CDR3 protein: CASSPRGADTEAFF. CDR3 bases: TGTGCCAGCAGCCCCCGGGGTGCGGACACTGAAGCTTTCTTT. Looking up the rest from reference TRBV7-9 and TRBJ1-1 gives the full variable domain: DTGVSQNPRHKITKRGQNVTFRCDPISEHNRLYWYRQTLGQGPEFLTYFQNEAQLEKSRLLSDRFSAERPKGSFSTLEIQRTEQGDSAMYLCASSPRGADTEAFFGQGTRLTVV.

This sequence joins TRBV21-1 and TRBJ2-3; the DNA was not compared with TRBD1, the D call given in the table. TRBV21-1 represents a pseudogene. This CDR3 spans 13 amino acids. Here the CDR3 DNA reads TGTGCCTCACGGACAGGGAGGCCAGATACGCAGTATTTT. Its protein product is CASRTGRPDTQYF.

The CDR3 loop is CASSIYRDTQYF. CDR3 DNA: TGCGCCAGCAGCATTTACAGGGATACGCAGTATTTT. This chain links TRBV5-1 with TRBJ2-3; D may be TRBD1 (5 bases). The CDR3 is made up of 12 amino acids. V was shortened by 4 bases and J by 6 bases, with 9 bases between the two germline ends. CDR1 and CDR2 from the germline V gene are SGHRS and YFSETQ.

V is TRBV25-1 and J is TRBJ2-2, with 7 bases that match TRBD2. The length of the CDR3 is 17 residues. Germline V lookup: CDR1 MGHDK, CDR2 SYGVNS. V shed 1 base and J 7 bases; nucleotides not matched to a gene: 12. The CDR3, as DNA: TGTGCCAGCAGTGAATTAGAAAGGACTAGGTCGCTCGGGGAGCTGTTTTTT. It specifies CASSELERTRSLGELFF. Based on the CDR3 plus reference TRBV25-1 and TRBJ2-2, the full variable domain is EADIYQTPRYLVIGTGKKITLECSQTMGHDKMYWYQQDPGMELHLIHYSYGVNSTEKGDLSSESTVSRIRTEHFPLTLESARPSHTSQYLCASSELERTRSLGELFFGEGSRLTVL.

The rearrangement uses TRBV6-5 and TRBJ2-5, with 8 bases that match TRBD2. This CDR3 comprises 12 residues. With 10 bases clipped from V and 1 base from J, the junction kept 2 bases outside the gene matches. The V gene's germline CDR1 is MNHEY and CDR2 SVGAGI. The CDR3 DNA reads as TGTGCCACCGGGGGGGTCCAAGAGACCCAGTACTTC. It translates to CATGGVQETQYF.

The chain recombines TRBV29-1 with TRBJ1-5; D not certain. Germline values: CDR1 SQVTM, CDR2 ANQGSEA. Trimming pared 4 bases from V and 0 bases from J, leaving 10 bases between. This CDR3 spans 14 amino acids. DNA of the CDR3: TGCAGCGTTGGCCAGTCCGATAGCAATCAGCCCCAGCATTTT. Translated, it gives CSVGQSDSNQPQHF.

Notes on this clone: The junction differs from germline at one of its ends, possibly a read error. The rearrangement joins TRBV7-7 to TRBJ2-2, with D unclear. This CDR3 has 15 residues. Germline assignment: CDR1 SSHAT and CDR2 FNYEAQ (reference sequence). The DNA for the CDR3 is TGTGCTAGCAGCTTAGGCGGTATGAACACCGGGGAGCTGTTTTTT. The encoded protein is CASSLGGMNTGELFF.

The chain is built from TRBV5-6 and TRBJ2-7; 7 bases align to TRBD1. J was trimmed by 5 bases and V by 4 bases; bases with no gene match: 6. CDR1 is SGHDT and CDR2 is YYEEEE in the germline V gene. CDR3 length equals 13 residues. This chain's CDR3 is CASSRDRDHEQYF. DNA for the CDR3: TGTGCCAGCAGCAGAGACAGGGACCACGAGCAGTACTTC.

This clone was seen once. The chain recombines TRBV14 with TRBJ1-4; D remains ambiguous. The germline CDR1 and CDR2 sequences are SGHDN and FVKESK. V was trimmed by 4 bases and J by 7 bases, leaving 19 bases between them. This CDR3 contains 16 residues. The CDR3 DNA sequence: TGTGCCAGCAGCCCGGGATCTTACTATTGGACTGAAAAACTGTTTTTT. Translation: CASSPGSYYWTEKLFF. Complete variable domain (other parts from reference TRBV14 and TRBJ1-4): EAGVTQFPSHSVIEKGQTVTLRCDPISGHDNLYWYRRVMGKEIKFLLHFVKESKQDESGMPNNRFLAERTGGTYSTLKVQPAELEDSGVYFCASSPGSYYWTEKLFFGSGTQLSVL.

The genes are TRBV9 and TRBJ2-5; 9 bases are shared with TRBD2. This CDR3 is 16 amino acids long. J lost 2 bases, V lost 0 bases, and 5 bases had no gene match. Looked up from germline, CDR1 is SGDLS and CDR2 is YYNGEE. CDR3 region: CASSVVAAGGQETQYF. DNA for the CDR3: TGTGCCAGCAGCGTAGTGGCAGCGGGAGGACAAGAGACCCAGTACTTC.

The rearrangement joins TRBV5-1 to TRBJ2-4; possible D gene TRBD1, 5 bases. The CDR3 sequence is 16 residues long. V was pared by 4 bases and J by 0 bases, with 14 bases between. Germline V gives CDR1 SGHRS, CDR2 YFSETQ. The CDR3 coding sequence is TGCGCCAGCAGCGGCAACCTAGGGGAAGCCAAAAACATTCAGTACTTC. Translating it yields CASSGNLGEAKNIQYF.

The chain joins TRBV15 to TRBJ2-5, with a tentative D call TRBD1 (5 bases). The CDR3 extends over 15 amino acids. V was cut by 2 bases and J by 5 bases, with 15 bases left in between. Germline V lookup: CDR1 LNHNV, CDR2 YYDKDF (reference sequence). This CDR3 reads CATSRPPLGRETQYF. CDR3 nucleotide sequence: TGTGCCACCAGCAGACCCCCCCTGGGGCGGGAGACCCAGTACTTC.

This chain joins TRBV12-5 and TRBJ2-7; 12 bases agree with TRBD2. After removal of 6 bases from V and 7 bases from J, the junction contained 10 bases not matched to a gene. This CDR3 has 15 residues. Germline V gene lookup returns CDR1 LGHNT and CDR2 FRNRAP. CDR3 protein: CASGPTLAGGGEQYF. The CDR3 DNA reads as TGTGCTAGTGGCCCTACACTAGCGGGAGGTGGGGAGCAGTACTTC.

The rearrangement links TRBV10-1 to TRBJ2-7; a weak D match, TRBD1 (5 bases). Germline V CDR1 and CDR2: WNHNN, SYGVQD (reference sequence). V shed 0 bases and J shed 7 bases, with 10 bases lying between them. This CDR3 comprises 13 residues. As DNA, the CDR3 is TGCGCCAGCAGTGAGTCATTGGGGCGGGAGCAGTACTTC. The encoded protein is CASSESLGREQYF.

The chain is built from TRBV4-1 and TRBJ2-7; TRBD2 aligns across 11 bases. Trimming at V came to 0 bases and at J to 3 bases, leaving 13 bases not matched to a gene. This CDR3 is 19 amino acids long. Germline V lookup: CDR1 MGHRA, CDR2 YSYEKL. The CDR3 DNA sequence: TGCGCCAGCAGCCAAGATCGGATAGCGGGGGGGTCCGTCCACTACGAGCAGTACTTC. Residues: CASSQDRIAGGSVHYEQYF.

The V and J genes are TRBV18 and TRBJ1-2; D remains unclear. CDR3 size: 14 residues. From germline, CDR1 is KGHSH and CDR2 LQKENI. Trimming removed 5 bases at V and 3 bases at J, with 13 bases between. The CDR3 loop is CASSSAGNDYGYTF. The CDR3 coding sequence is TGTGCCAGCTCATCGGCAGGAAACGACTATGGCTACACCTTC.

V is TRBV9 and J is TRBJ1-1, with D hard to call. The CDR3 extends over 15 amino acids. The germline V gene has CDR1 SGDLS and CDR2 YYNGEE. Trimming left V 4 bases short and J 0 bases short, with 13 bases between. Here the CDR3 reads CASSPQATLNTEAFF. For the CDR3, the DNA is TGTGCCAGCAGCCCCCAGGCTACCTTGAACACTGAAGCTTTCTTT. The full variable domain, in which reference TRBV9 and TRBJ1-1 provide the parts outside the CDR3, is DSGVTQTPKHLITATGQRVTLRCSPRSGDLSVYWYQQSLDQGLQFLIQYYNGEERAKGNILERFSAQQFPDLHSELNLSSLELGDSALYFCASSPQATLNTEAFFGQGTRLTVV.

J is TRBJ2-1 and V is TRBV4-1; 8 bases are shared with TRBD2. This CDR3 has 15 residues. CDR1 and CDR2 from the germline V gene are MGHRA and YSYEKL. Unmatched junction bases numbered 5, after V lost 0 bases and J lost 7 bases. CDR3 amino acids: CASSQEPVAGNEQFF. In nucleotides, the CDR3 is TGCGCCAGCAGCCAAGAACCAGTAGCGGGGAATGAGCAGTTCTTC.

The chain is built from TRBV6-6 and TRBJ2-7, with D uncertain. Per the germline V gene, CDR1 is MNHNY and CDR2 is SVGAGI (reference sequence). V was trimmed by 0 bases and J by 1 base, leaving 4 bases between them. The CDR3 is 13 residues long. The DNA of the CDR3 is TGTGCCAGCAGTTACTCTATATCCTACGAGCAGTACTTC. Translation: CASSYSISYEQYF.

The V call is TRBV11-2, the J call TRBJ2-1, with D perhaps TRBD2 (7 bases). CDR3 length: 18 residues. From germline, CDR1 is SGHAT and CDR2 FQNNGV. Deletions cut 1 base from V and 4 bases from J, with 20 bases between. The CDR3, as DNA: TGTGCCAGCAGCTTAGGACGGGGCGGGGGCGCCGGATACAATGAGCAGTTCTTC. Its translation: CASSLGRGGGAGYNEQFF.

This rearrangement joins TRBV12-5 to TRBJ2-5; 10 nucleotides line up with TRBD2. Germline CDR1 LGHNT, CDR2 FRNRAP. This CDR3 region has 16 residues. V trimming: 1 base; J trimming: 5 bases; junction bases outside the gene matches: 7. This chain's CDR3 is CASGLGAGGVRETQYF. Written as DNA, the CDR3 is TGTGCTAGTGGTTTGGGAGCGGGGGGGGTCAGGGAGACCCAGTACTTC.

This clone came up a few times. CDR3 coding DNA: TGCAGCGTTGTGGCTGGGGGGTTCAACGAGCAGTACTTC. It is translated as CSVVAGGFNEQYF. The rearrangement links TRBV29-1 to TRBJ2-7; tentatively, D is TRBD2 (6 bases). CDR1 and CDR2 (germline): SQVTM, ANQGSEA. V lost 4 bases, J lost 5 bases, and 15 bases lay in between. The CDR3 loop spans 13 amino acids.

The genes are TRBV4-1 and TRBJ2-7; TRBD1 aligns across 8 bases. Germline CDR1 reads MGHRA; CDR2 reads YSYEKL. With V trimmed by 2 bases and J by 4 bases, 4 bases remained unmatched. The CDR3 is made up of 14 amino acids. The CDR3 reads CASSQSNRGYEQYF. CDR3 nucleotides: TGCGCCAGCAGCCAAAGTAACAGGGGGTACGAGCAGTACTTC.